One sample yielded the 20 T cell receptor beta chains listed below, sequenced in a study of cytomegalovirus exposure and HLA in healthy donors. PCR was performed using 60 Vbeta and 13 Jbeta primers. The protocol was immunoSEQ multiplex PCR, while the TCRdb copy is restricted to in-frame clones and leaves out a portion. Found here are 100,000 to 150,000 clones, approximately 73% of them singletons; the top ten hold approximately 4.3%. The source material was PBMCs. The receptors were sampled from a man aged 55 to 70 in good health and CMV-seropositive.

The rearrangement uses TRBV5-1 and TRBJ2-7, with 7 bases lining up with TRBD1. The CDR3 is 12 residues long. V was clipped by 4 bases and J by 5 bases; unmatched bases: 3. Germline CDR1 reads SGHRS; CDR2 reads YFSETQ. CDR3 bases: TGCGCCAGCAGCGGTGACAGGGACGAGCAGTACTTC. This gives the protein CASSGDRDEQYF.

The rearrangement joins TRBV10-2 to TRBJ1-2, with unresolved D. Germline V gene lookup returns CDR1 WSHSY and CDR2 SAAADI. Deletions cut 4 bases from V and 8 bases from J, with 17 bases between. The CDR3 is 14 amino acids. The chain's CDR3 is CASSVSGKPGGYTF. CDR3 bases: TGCGCCAGCAGTGTTTCAGGCAAGCCGGGAGGCTACACCTTC.

This clone turned up a few times. The genes are TRBV28 and TRBJ2-4; D is perhaps TRBD1 (6 bases). Trimming took 2 bases from V and 10 from J, leaving 12 bases between them. The CDR3 runs to 13 residues. Germline values: CDR1 MDHEN, CDR2 SYDVKM. CDR3 sequence (DNA): TGTGCCAGCAGTTTACCTGGACAGTCTATTCAGTACTTC. Its protein product is CASSLPGQSIQYF.

The chain has TRBV6-5 and TRBJ1-1; no firm D call. CDR3 length equals 13 residues. V was trimmed by 6 bases and J by 1 base, leaving 9 bases between them. The germline CDR1 and CDR2 sequences are MNHEY and SVGAGI. The DNA for the CDR3 is TGTGCCAGCAGAGACCCAGGGAACACTGAAGCTTTCTTT. Protein product: CASRDPGNTEAFF.

The chain links TRBV4-1 to TRBJ1-5, with D perhaps matching TRBD1 (5 bases). V was shortened by 0 bases and J by 7 bases, with 7 bases between the two germline ends. This CDR3 has 13 residues. Germline V gives CDR1 MGHRA, CDR2 YSYEKL. The CDR3 loop reads CASSQEGVQPQHF. In nucleotides, the CDR3 is TGCGCCAGCAGCCAAGAAGGGGTGCAGCCCCAGCATTTT.

This clone has a single count. This chain uses TRBV4-1 with TRBJ1-2; TRBD1 matches at 8 bases. The V gene end was trimmed by 4 bases and the J gene end by 0 bases; junction bases not matched to a gene: 7. The CDR3 sequence is 16 residues long. CDR1 MGHRA and CDR2 YSYEKL come from the germline V gene. CDR3 sequence (DNA): TGCGCCAGCAGCCCACGGACAGGGACCACTAACTATGGCTACACCTTC. Amino acid sequence: CASSPRTGTTNYGYTF.

V is TRBV7-9 and J is TRBJ1-6; D is unclear. Trimming removed 5 bases from V and 9 bases from J, with 8 bases in between. The CDR3 spans 12 residues. Germline values: CDR1 SEHNR, CDR2 FQNEAQ (reference sequence). The CDR3 nucleotides read TGTGCCAGCAGCCTAGACTTTTCACCCCTCCACTTT. Amino acid sequence: CASSLDFSPLHF.

V is TRBV6-5 and J is TRBJ2-5, with D possibly matching TRBD1 (5 bases). Germline-derived CDR1 and CDR2 are MNHEY and SVGAGI. Trimming removed 8 bases at V and 7 bases at J, with 17 bases between. This CDR3 is 13 amino acids long. CDR3 loop: CASLQTLRGTQYF. DNA for the CDR3: TGTGCCAGCTTACAGACCCTTAGGGGGACCCAGTACTTC.

This clone was seen just once. The rearrangement links TRBV4-2 to TRBJ2-7; 15 bases align to TRBD2. The germline V gene has CDR1 LGHNA and CDR2 YNFKEQ. The CDR3 consists of 18 residues. The ends lost 4 bases at V and 0 bases at J; junction bases unmatched: 7. The CDR3 nucleotides read TGTGCCAGCAGCCCGGGACTAGCGGGGGGCGCCAGCTCCTACGAGCAGTACTTC. This encodes CASSPGLAGGASSYEQYF.

This chain connects TRBV5-6 to TRBJ1-3; D not resolved. Germline-derived CDR1 and CDR2 are SGHDT and YYEEEE. V lost 4 bases to trimming and J lost 4 bases, with 12 bases between them. The CDR3 has 14 amino acids. The CDR3: CASSDRGVGNTIYF. CDR3 DNA sequence: TGTGCCAGCAGCGACCGCGGGGTCGGAAACACCATATATTTT. Complete variable domain (other parts from reference TRBV5-6 and TRBJ1-3): DAGVTQSPTHLIKTRGQQVTLRCSPKSGHDTVSWYQQALGQGPQFIFQYYEEEERQRGNFPDRFSGHQFPNYSSELNVNALLLGDSALYLCASSDRGVGNTIYFGEGSWLTVV.

This CDR3 reads CAEGNGGQALRGEAFF. In DNA, the CDR3 is TGTGCCGAGGGGAATGGGGGGCAGGCGCTCAGGGGGGAAGCTTTCTTT. The V call is TRBV7-9, the J call TRBJ1-1; 7 bases match TRBD1. Germline lookup yields CDR1 SEHNR and CDR2 FQNEAQ (reference sequence). V was clipped by 11 bases and J by 8 bases; unmatched bases: 23. This CDR3 comprises 16 residues. Filled out from reference TRBV7-9 and TRBJ1-1, the complete variable domain reads DTGVSQNPRHKITKRGQNVTFRCDPISEHNRLYWYRQTLGQGPEFLTYFQNEAQLEKSRLLSDRFSAERPKGSFSTLEIQRTEQGDSAMYLCAEGNGGQALRGEAFFGQGTRLTVV.

V gene TRBV7-2 combines with J gene TRBJ1-1; the match to TRBD1 covers 7 bases. The germline V gene has CDR1 SGHTA and CDR2 FQGNSA. The length of the CDR3 is 15 residues. V lost 1 base to trimming and J lost 6 bases; unmatched junction nucleotides: 8. The CDR3, as DNA: TGTGCCAGCAGCTTAGGATTTGGGACAGCTCCTGAAGCTTTCTTT. It specifies CASSLGFGTAPEAFF.

The chain joins TRBV5-1 to TRBJ1-2; maybe TRBD1 (6 bases). V lost 3 bases and J 2 bases, leaving 20 bases between the germline ends. CDR1 is SGHRS and CDR2 is YFSETQ in the germline V gene. The CDR3 runs to 17 residues. In nucleotides, the CDR3 is TGCGCCAGCAGCTCCAGAGGGGGTGGTTCTGAAAACTATGGCTACACCTTC. Its translation: CASSSRGGGSENYGYTF.

The CDR3 nucleotides read TGTGCCAGCAGCTTAGGAGGGATCGGGGAAAAACTGTTTTTT. Translating it yields CASSLGGIGEKLFF. This chain uses TRBV7-9 with TRBJ1-4; D not resolved. The germline V gene encodes CDR1 SEHNR and CDR2 FQNEAQ (reference sequence). V gave up 1 base and J gave up 8 bases, with 11 bases separating them. The CDR3 contains 14 residues.

The V call is TRBV12-2, the J call TRBJ2-7; TRBD2 was called by the table and not checked on the DNA. TRBV12-2 is reported as a pseudogene. The CDR3 is 16 residues long. DNA of the CDR3: TGTGCAAGTCGCTTAGAGGTGACTTTCTTAGCACCGGAGCAGTACTTC. It specifies CASRLEVTFLAPEQYF.

The chain recombines TRBV27 with TRBJ1-6; D unclear. V was cut by 3 bases and J by 11 bases, with 11 bases left in between. CDR1 and CDR2 from the germline V gene are MNHEY and SMNVEV (reference sequence). The length of the CDR3 is 13 residues. In DNA, the CDR3 is TGTGCCAGCAGTTTCGGAGGGAGAACACCCCTCCACTTT. Its translation: CASSFGGRTPLHF.

This chain connects TRBV7-2 to TRBJ2-3; D is possibly TRBD2 (6 bases). There are 14 residues in the CDR3. Germline V lookup: CDR1 SGHTA, CDR2 FQGNSA. Trimming removed 4 bases at V and 9 bases at J, with 17 bases between. This chain's CDR3 is CASSSGVGLRTQYF. In DNA, the CDR3 is TGTGCCAGCAGCTCGGGGGTGGGACTTCGGACGCAGTATTTT.

V gene TRBV7-9 combines with J gene TRBJ2-1; no firm D call. The CDR3 is 14 residues long. V was pared by 7 bases and J by 5 bases, with 15 bases between. Germline loops: CDR1 SEHNR, CDR2 FQNEAQ (reference sequence). The CDR3 region is CASTLSLSHNEQFF. The CDR3 nucleotides are TGTGCCAGCACCCTATCCTTATCCCACAATGAGCAGTTCTTC.

The CDR3 nucleotides are TGCGCCAGTATTCGGACCGGGGGGCCCACAGATACGCAGTATTTT. Translating gives CASIRTGGPTDTQYF. The V call is TRBV5-1, the J call TRBJ2-3; a weak D match, TRBD2 (7 bases). V was trimmed by 8 bases and J by 2 bases, leaving 18 bases between them. CDR1 is SGHRS and CDR2 is YFSETQ in the germline V gene. The CDR3 consists of 15 residues.

In this sample, this clone turned up a few times. The chain has TRBV19 and TRBJ1-2; weak D call: TRBD1 (5 bases). Deletions cut 5 bases from V and 3 bases from J, with 16 bases between. Germline-derived CDR1 and CDR2 are LNHDA and SQIVND (reference sequence). There are 15 residues in the CDR3. The CDR3 DNA sequence: TGTGCCAGTAGTGTGGACACCTTGGCGCACTATGGCTACACCTTC. Its protein product is CASSVDTLAHYGYTF.